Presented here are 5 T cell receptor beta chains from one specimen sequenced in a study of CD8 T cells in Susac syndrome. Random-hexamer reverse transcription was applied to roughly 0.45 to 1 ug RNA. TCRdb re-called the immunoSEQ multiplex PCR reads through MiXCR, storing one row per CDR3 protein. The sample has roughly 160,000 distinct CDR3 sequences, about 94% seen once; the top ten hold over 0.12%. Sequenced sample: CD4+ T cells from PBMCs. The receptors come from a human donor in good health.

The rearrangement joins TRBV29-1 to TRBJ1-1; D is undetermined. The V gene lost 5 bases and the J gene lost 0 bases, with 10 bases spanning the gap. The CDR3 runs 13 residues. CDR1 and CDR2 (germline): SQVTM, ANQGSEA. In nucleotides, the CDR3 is TGCAGCGTTATGGTGGGTATGAACACTGAAGCTTTCTTT. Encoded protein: CSVMVGMNTEAFF.

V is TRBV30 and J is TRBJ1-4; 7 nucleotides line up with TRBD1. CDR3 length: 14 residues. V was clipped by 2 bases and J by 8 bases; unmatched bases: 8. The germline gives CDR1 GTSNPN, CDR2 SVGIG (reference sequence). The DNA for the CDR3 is TGTGCCTGGAGTCAAGACAGGGACTGGGAAAAACTGTTTTTT. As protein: CAWSQDRDWEKLFF.

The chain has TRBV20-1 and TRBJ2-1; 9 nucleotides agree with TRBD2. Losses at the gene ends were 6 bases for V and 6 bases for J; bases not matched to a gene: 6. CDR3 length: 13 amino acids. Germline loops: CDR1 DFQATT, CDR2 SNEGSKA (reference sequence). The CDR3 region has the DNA TGCAGTGCCATCTCTAGCGGGGTCAATGAGCAGTTCTTC. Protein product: CSAISSGVNEQFF.

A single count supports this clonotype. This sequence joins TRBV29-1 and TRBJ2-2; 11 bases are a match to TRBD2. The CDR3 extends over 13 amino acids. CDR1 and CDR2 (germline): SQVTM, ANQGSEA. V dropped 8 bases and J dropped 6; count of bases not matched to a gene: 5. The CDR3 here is CSFSGGAPGELFF. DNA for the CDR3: TGCAGCTTTAGCGGGGGGGCCCCCGGGGAGCTGTTTTTT.

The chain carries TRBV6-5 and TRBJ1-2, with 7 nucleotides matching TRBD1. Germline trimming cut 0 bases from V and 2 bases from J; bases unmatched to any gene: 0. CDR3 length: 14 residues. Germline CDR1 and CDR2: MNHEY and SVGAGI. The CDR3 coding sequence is TGTGCCAGCAGTTACTCGACAGGGAACTATGGCTACACCTTC. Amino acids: CASSYSTGNYGYTF.